Listed below are T cell receptor beta chains from one sample, sequenced in a study of control samples from healthy donors and cancer patients. The assay was immunoSEQ multiplex PCR, and TCRdb's table has in-frame clones only and misses some. This table holds 60,000 to 100,000 clones, around 89% found once. Input material: blood. All receptors come from a man between 45 and 60 years old in good health. Both conserved end residues are trimmed from each CDR3.

V gene	CDR3 protein
TRBV4-2	ASSRGTASNQPQH
TRBV11-2	ASSSRTGGMNTQY
TRBV19	ASSAIGANEKLF
TRBV30	AWNLQSNQPQH
TRBV24-1	ATSDPGHSSTDTQY
TRBV6-5	ASRPLQGNQPQH
TRBV29-1	SVIQLQPPPQH
TRBV27	ASRGEGFGEKLF
TRBV5-1	ASSLGDRKPEQY
TRBV5-1	ASSTGRSSTDTQY
TRBV6-5	ASSRGWNTEAF
TRBV6-5	ASSYQTSAYEQY
TRBV11-2	ASSLGGMVSGNTIY
TRBV12-5	ASGLVVQGVDTQY
TRBV3-1/TRBV3-2	ASSQDRAGNQPQH
TRBV19	ASTLTSGGYNEQF